The present T cell receptor beta chain was sequenced within a study of shared clonotypes between healthy human individuals. Overall study context: CD4 naive and memory got three plates each, CD8 naive two, CD8 memory one.

This clone showed up just once. Its antigen remains unidentified. The CDR3 is made up of 16 amino acids. CDR1 is SGHRS and CDR2 is YFSETQ in the germline V gene. With 3 bases clipped from V and 6 bases from J, the junction kept 10 bases outside the gene matches. Negatively enriched CD4+ T cells were divided by CD45RA into naive and memory. Study conclusions and caveats: Relative to clonotypes present in all four donors, those not shared had lower generation probabilities. Naive subsets generally exceeded memory subsets in estimated richness.

The protocol was immunoSEQ multiplex PCR, while the TCRdb copy is restricted to in-frame clones and leaves out a portion. The sample gives a few million clones, approximately 94% of which show up once; over 0.1% is in the top ten. This sequence joins TRBV5-1 and TRBJ2-2, with 8 bases that match TRBD1. Sequenced: naive CD4+ T cells sorted from blood. Subset: CD45RA+ positively selected. The sequence derives from a man aged 18 to 29 in good health. The CDR3 here is CASSYSGTGTSGELFF. The CDR3 nucleotides are TGCGCCAGCAGCTACTCCGGGACAGGTACCTCCGGGGAGCTGTTTTTT.